This TCR beta chain stems from a study of T cell responses to AZD1222 COVID-19 vaccine. Assay: immunoSEQ multiplex PCR; the TCRdb copy retains only in-frame clones and omits some. The sample lists about 180,000 clones, 90% to 95% occurring once. On this clone itself: Its antigen remains unknown.

The CDR3 totals 13 residues. V lost 7 bases to trimming and J lost 11 bases; unmatched junction nucleotides: 8. CDR1 SNHLY and CDR2 FYNNEI come from the germline V gene. Points from the study as a whole: Clonal diversity may have been underestimated in mostly white British donors.

The receptor was isolated from an adult who received the MenACWY meningococcal vaccine as a control. The chain uses TRBV2 and TRBJ2-1, with 10 bases identical to TRBD2. Here the sequenced sample was peripheral blood, taken 28 days after the second dose of the MenACWY control vaccine. The DNA for the CDR3 is TGTGCCAGCAAGGGAGATAGCGGGGGGAAGCAGTTCTTC. Its translation: CASKGDSGGKQFF.